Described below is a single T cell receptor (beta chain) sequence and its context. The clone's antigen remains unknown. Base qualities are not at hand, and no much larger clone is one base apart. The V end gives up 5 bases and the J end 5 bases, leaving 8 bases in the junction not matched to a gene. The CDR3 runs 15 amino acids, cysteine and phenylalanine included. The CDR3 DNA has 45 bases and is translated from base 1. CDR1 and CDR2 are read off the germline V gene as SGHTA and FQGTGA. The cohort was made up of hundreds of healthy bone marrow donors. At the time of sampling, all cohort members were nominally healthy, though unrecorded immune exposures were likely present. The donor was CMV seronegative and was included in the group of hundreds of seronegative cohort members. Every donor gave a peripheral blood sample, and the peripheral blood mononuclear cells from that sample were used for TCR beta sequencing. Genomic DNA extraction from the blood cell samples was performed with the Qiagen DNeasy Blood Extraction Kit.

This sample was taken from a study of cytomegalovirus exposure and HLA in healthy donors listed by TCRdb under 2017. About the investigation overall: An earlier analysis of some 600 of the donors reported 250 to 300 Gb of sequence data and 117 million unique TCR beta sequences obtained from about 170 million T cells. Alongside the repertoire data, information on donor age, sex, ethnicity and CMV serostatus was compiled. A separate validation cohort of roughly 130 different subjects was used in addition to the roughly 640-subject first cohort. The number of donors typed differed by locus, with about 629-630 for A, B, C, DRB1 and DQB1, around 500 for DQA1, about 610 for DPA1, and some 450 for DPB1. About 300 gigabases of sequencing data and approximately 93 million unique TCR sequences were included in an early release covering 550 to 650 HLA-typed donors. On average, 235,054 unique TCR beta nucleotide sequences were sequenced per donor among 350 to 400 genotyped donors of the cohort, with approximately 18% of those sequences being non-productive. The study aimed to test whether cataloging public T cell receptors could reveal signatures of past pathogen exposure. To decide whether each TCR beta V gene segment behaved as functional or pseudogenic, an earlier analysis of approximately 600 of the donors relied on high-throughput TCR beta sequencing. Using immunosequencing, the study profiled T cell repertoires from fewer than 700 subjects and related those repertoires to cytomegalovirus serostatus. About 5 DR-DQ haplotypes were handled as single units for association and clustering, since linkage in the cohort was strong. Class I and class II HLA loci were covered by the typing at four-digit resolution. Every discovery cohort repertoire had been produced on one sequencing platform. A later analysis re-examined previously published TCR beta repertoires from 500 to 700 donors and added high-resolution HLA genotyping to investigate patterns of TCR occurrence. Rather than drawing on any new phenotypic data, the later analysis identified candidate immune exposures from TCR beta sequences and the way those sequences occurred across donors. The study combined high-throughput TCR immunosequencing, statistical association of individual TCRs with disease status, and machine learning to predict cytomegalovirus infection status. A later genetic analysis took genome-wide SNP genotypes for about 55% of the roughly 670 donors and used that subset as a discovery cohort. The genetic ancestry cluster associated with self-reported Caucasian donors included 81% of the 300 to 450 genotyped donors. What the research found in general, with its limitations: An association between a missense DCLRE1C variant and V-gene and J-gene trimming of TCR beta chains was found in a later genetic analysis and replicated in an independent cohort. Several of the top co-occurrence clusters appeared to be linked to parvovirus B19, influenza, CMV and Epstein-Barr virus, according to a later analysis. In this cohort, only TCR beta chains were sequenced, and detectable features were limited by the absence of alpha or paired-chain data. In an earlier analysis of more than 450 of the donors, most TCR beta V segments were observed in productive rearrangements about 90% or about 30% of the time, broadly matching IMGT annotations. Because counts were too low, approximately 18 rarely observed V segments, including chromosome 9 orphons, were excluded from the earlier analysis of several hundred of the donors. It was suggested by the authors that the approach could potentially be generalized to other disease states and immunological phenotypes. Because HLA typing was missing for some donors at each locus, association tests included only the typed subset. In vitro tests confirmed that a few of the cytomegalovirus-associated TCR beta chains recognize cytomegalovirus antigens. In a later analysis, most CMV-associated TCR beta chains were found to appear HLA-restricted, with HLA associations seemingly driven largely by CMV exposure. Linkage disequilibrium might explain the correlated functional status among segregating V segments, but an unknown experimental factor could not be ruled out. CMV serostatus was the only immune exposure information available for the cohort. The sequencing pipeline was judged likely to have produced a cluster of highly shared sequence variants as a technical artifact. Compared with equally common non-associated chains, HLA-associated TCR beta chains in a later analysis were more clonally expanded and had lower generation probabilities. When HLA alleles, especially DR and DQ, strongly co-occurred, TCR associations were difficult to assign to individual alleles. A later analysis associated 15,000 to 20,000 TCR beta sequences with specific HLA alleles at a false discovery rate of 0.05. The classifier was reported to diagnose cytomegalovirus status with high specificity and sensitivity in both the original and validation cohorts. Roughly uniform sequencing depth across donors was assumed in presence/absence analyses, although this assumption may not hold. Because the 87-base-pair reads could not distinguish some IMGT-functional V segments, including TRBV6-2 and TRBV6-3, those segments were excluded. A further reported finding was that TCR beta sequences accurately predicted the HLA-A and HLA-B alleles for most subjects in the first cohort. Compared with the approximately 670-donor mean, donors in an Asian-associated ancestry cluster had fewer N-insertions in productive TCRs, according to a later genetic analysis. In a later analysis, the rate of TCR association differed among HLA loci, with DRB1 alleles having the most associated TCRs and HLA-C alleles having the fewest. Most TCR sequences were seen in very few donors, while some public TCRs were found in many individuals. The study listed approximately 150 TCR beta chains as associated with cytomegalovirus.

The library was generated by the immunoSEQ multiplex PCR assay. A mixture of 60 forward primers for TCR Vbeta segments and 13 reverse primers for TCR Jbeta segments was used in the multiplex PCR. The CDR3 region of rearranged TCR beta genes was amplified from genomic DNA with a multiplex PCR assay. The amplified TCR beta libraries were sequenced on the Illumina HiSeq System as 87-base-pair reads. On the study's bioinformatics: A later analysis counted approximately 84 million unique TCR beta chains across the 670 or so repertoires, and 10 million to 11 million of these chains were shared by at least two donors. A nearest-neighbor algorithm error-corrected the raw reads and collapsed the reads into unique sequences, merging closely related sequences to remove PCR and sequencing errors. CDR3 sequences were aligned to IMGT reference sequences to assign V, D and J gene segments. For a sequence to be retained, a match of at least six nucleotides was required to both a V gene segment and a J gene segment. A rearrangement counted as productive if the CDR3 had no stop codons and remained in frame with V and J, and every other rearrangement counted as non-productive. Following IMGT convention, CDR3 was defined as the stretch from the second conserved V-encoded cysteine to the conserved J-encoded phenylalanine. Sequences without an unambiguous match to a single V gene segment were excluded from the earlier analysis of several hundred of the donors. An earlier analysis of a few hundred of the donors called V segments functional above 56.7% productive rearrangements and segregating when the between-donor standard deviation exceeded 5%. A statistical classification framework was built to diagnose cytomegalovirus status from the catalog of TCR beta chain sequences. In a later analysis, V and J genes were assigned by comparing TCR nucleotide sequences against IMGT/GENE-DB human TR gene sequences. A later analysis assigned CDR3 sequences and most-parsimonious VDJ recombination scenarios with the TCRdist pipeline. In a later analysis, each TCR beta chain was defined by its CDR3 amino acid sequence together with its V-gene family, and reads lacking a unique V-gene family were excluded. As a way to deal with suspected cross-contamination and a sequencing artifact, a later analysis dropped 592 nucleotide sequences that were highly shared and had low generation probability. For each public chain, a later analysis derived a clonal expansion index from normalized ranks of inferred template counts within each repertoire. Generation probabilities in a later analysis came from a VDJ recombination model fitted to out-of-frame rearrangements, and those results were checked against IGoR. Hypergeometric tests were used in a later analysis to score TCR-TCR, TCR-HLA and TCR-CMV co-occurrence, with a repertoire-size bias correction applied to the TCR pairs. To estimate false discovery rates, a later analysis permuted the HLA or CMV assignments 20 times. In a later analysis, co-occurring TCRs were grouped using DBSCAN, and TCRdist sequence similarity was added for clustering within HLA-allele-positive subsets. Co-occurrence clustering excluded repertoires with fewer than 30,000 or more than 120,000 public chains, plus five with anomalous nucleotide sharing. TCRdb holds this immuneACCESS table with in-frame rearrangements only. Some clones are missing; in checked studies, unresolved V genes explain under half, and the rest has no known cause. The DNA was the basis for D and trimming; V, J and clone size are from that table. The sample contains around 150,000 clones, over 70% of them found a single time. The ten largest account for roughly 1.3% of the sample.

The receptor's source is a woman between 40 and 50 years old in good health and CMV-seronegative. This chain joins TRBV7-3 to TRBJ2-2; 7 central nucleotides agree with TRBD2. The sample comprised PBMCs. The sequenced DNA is TGTGCCAGCAGCCTGGGGGGGGGATGGACCGGGGAGCTGTTTTTT. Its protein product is CASSLGGGWTGELFF.